A single sample gave rise to the 22 T cell receptor beta chains below, sequenced in a study of identical twins. MiXCR, applied by TCRdb to the 5' RACE reads, yields one record per CDR3 protein. The repertoire holds around 1.7 million distinct CDR3 sequences, with about 31% as singletons. The sample consisted of cord blood. The receptors originated from a newborn girl in good health.

This clonotype showed up just a few times. The V and J genes are TRBV6-2 or TRBV6-3 and TRBJ2-3, with 9 bases lining up with TRBD2. The CDR3 runs to 19 residues. The ends lost 0 bases at V and 2 bases at J; junction bases unmatched: 12. The germline gives CDR1 MNHEY, CDR2 SVGEGT. The CDR3 nucleotides read TGTGCCAGCAGTTACTCCCCGGCTAGCGGGGTGCGAGTCACAGATACGCAGTATTTT. It yields the protein CASSYSPASGVRVTDTQYF.

This chain uses TRBV7-2 with TRBJ2-1; 10 nucleotides agree with TRBD1. V trimming: 2 bases; J trimming: 4 bases; junction bases outside the gene matches: 8. This CDR3 contains 17 residues. Looked up from germline, CDR1 is SGHTA and CDR2 is FQGNSA. CDR3 coding DNA: TGTGCCAGCAGCTTAAGCAGTTGGGGACAGGGGTACAATGAGCAGTTCTTC. It codes for CASSLSSWGQGYNEQFF. Using reference TRBV7-2 and TRBJ2-1 for the parts outside the CDR3, the full variable domain is GAGVSQSPSNKVTEKGKDVELRCDPISGHTALYWYRQSLGQGLEFLIYFQGNSAPDKSGLPSDRFSAERTGGSVSTLTIQRTQQEDSAVYLCASSLSSWGQGYNEQFFGPGTRLTVL.

J is TRBJ2-7 and V is TRBV4-1; 14 bases align to TRBD2. Germline assignment: CDR1 MGHRA and CDR2 YSYEKL. CDR3 length: 15 amino acids. The J segment lost 6 bases and the V segment lost 3 bases, leaving 4 bases of the junction unmatched. CDR3 DNA: TGCGCCAGCAGCCAGGTGACTAGCGGGGGGGCCGAGCAGTACTTC. Translated, it gives CASSQVTSGGAEQYF.

The rearrangement uses TRBV2 and TRBJ1-2; 10 bases align to TRBD1. V gave up 6 bases and J gave up 4 bases; unmatched junction bases: 8. This CDR3 has 15 residues. Germline CDR1 reads SNHLY; CDR2 reads FYNNEI. The CDR3 region is CASRPTGGTVYGYTF. In DNA, the CDR3 is TGTGCCAGCAGACCGACAGGGGGCACTGTCTATGGCTACACCTTC.

This clonotype has a count of ten or more. The junction and the germline gene differ at one end; a read error may be behind it. The gene calls are TRBV5-1 and TRBJ2-7; TRBD1 might be the D (7 bases). The V gene's germline CDR1 is SGHRS and CDR2 YFSETQ. The CDR3 loop spans 14 amino acids. For the CDR3, the DNA is TGTGCCAGCAGCTTAGCGTCAGGGGGGTACGAGCAGTACTTC. Protein product: CASSLASGGYEQYF.

This clonotype was picked up one time. The chain has TRBV5-1 and TRBJ2-3, with D maybe TRBD1 (6 bases). Trimming left V 4 bases short and J 0 bases short, with 15 bases between. Germline CDR1 SGHRS, CDR2 YFSETQ. The CDR3 contains 16 residues. The chain's CDR3 is CASSKVGAPSTDTQYF. In DNA, the CDR3 is TGCGCCAGCAGCAAGGTGGGGGCCCCTAGCACAGATACGCAGTATTTT. The full variable domain, its missing parts supplied by reference TRBV5-1 and TRBJ2-3, is KAGVTQTPRYLIKTRGQQVTLSCSPISGHRSVSWYQQTPGQGLQFLFEYFSETQRNKGNFPGRFSGRQFSNSRSEMNVSTLELGDSALYLCASSKVGAPSTDTQYFGPGTRLTVL.

This clonotype was counted a few times. The V gene is TRBV2, the J gene TRBJ2-6; TRBD1 or TRBD2 may be the D gene (5 bases each). The CDR3 covers 17 residues. Trimming shortened V by 7 bases and J by 0 bases, and 16 bases separated the two germline ends. The germline V gene has CDR1 SNHLY and CDR2 FYNNEI. This CDR3 is CASNIQVLASGANVLTF. The CDR3 DNA is TGTGCCAGCAACATACAGGTCCTAGCCTCTGGGGCCAACGTCCTGACTTTC. Together with reference TRBV2 and TRBJ2-6, the CDR3 gives the full variable domain: EPEVTQTPSHQVTQMGQEVILRCVPISNHLYFYWYRQILGQKVEFLVSFYNNEISEKSEIFDDQFSVERPDGSNFTLKIRSTKLEDSAMYFCASNIQVLASGANVLTFGAGSRLTVL.

This clonotype was observed at least ten times. The chain has TRBV24-1 and TRBJ1-2, with a possible D match to TRBD1 (5 bases). V gave up 10 bases and J gave up 1 base, with 9 bases separating them. The CDR3 loop spans 12 amino acids. Germline CDR1 is KGHDR and CDR2 is SFDVKD. The CDR3 loop reads CATSQGNYGYTF. CDR3 bases: TGTGCCACGAGTCAGGGTAACTATGGCTACACCTTC.

This clonotype was detected a few times. The V and J genes are TRBV5-6 and TRBJ2-7; 7 nucleotides match TRBD1. The CDR3 sequence is 15 residues long. V trimming: 0 bases; J trimming: 1 base; junction bases outside the gene matches: 4. Germline V lookup: CDR1 SGHDT, CDR2 YYEEEE. CDR3 sequence reads: CASSLVQGESYEQYF. As DNA, the CDR3 is TGTGCCAGCAGCTTGGTCCAGGGGGAATCCTACGAGCAGTACTTC. The full variable domain, rest sourced from reference TRBV5-6 and TRBJ2-7, is DAGVTQSPTHLIKTRGQQVTLRCSPKSGHDTVSWYQQALGQGPQFIFQYYEEEERQRGNFPDRFSGHQFPNYSSELNVNALLLGDSALYLCASSLVQGESYEQYFGPGTRLTVT.

The chain employs TRBV4-2 and TRBJ2-7; perhaps TRBD2 as D (7 bases). CDR1 and CDR2 from the germline V gene are LGHNA and YNFKEQ. This CDR3 contains 17 residues. V was pared by 0 bases and J by 2 bases, with 17 bases between. The chain's CDR3 is CASSQDRGGGLTYEQYF. The CDR3 DNA reads as TGTGCCAGCAGCCAAGATAGAGGGGGGGGGCTTACCTACGAGCAGTACTTC.

This clonotype came up a few times. The rearrangement joins TRBV4-2 to TRBJ2-3; no clear D gene. The CDR3 runs 11 residues. Between the trimmed V and J ends, which lost 3 bases and 6 bases, there was a span of 4 bases. CDR1 and CDR2 (germline): LGHNA, YNFKEQ. CDR3 protein: CASSHPDTQYF. The CDR3 DNA is TGTGCCAGCAGCCACCCCGATACGCAGTATTTT.

This clonotype was detected a few times. V is TRBV24-1 and J is TRBJ1-5; TRBD1 agrees at 9 bases. Germline loops: CDR1 KGHDR, CDR2 SFDVKD. After removal of 4 bases from V and 6 bases from J, the junction contained 9 bases not matched to a gene. The CDR3 length is 16 residues. CDR3 DNA sequence: TGTGCCACCAGTGACCCCGGACAGGGGTTAAGTCAGCCCCAGCATTTT. Its translation is CATSDPGQGLSQPQHF.

The chain carries TRBV11-3 and TRBJ2-3; 8 bases map to TRBD1. The CDR3 consists of 15 residues. The J segment lost 0 bases and the V segment lost 5 bases, leaving 4 bases of the junction unmatched. CDR1 and CDR2 (germline): SGHNT, YENEEA. CDR3 region: CASSPGGVSTDTQYF. The CDR3 bases are TGTGCCAGCAGCCCAGGGGGCGTCAGCACAGATACGCAGTATTTT.

The CDR3 bases are TGTGCCAGCAGTGACCTGCTAGCGGGATTCAAAGATACGCAGTATTTT. Translating gives CASSDLLAGFKDTQYF. This chain links TRBV6-9 with TRBJ2-3, with TRBD2 matching over 9 bases. The CDR3 has 16 amino acids. CDR1 and CDR2 from the germline V gene are MNHGY and SVAAGI. J gave up 5 bases and V 5 bases, and 11 bases lay outside the gene matches.

The chain links TRBV5-1 to TRBJ2-3; the match to TRBD2 covers 15 bases. Per the germline V gene, CDR1 is SGHRS and CDR2 is YFSETQ. The J segment lost 4 bases and the V segment lost 5 bases, leaving 5 bases of the junction unmatched. CDR3 length equals 16 residues. CDR3 DNA sequence: TGCGCCAGCAGTCATGGACTAGCGGGAGGGGCAGATACGCAGTATTTT. It encodes CASSHGLAGGADTQYF. The variable domain in full, with the rest retrieved from reference TRBV5-1 and TRBJ2-3, is KAGVTQTPRYLIKTRGQQVTLSCSPISGHRSVSWYQQTPGQGLQFLFEYFSETQRNKGNFPGRFSGRQFSNSRSEMNVSTLELGDSALYLCASSHGLAGGADTQYFGPGTRLTVL.

The CDR3 region has the DNA TGTGCCATCAGAAAACAGGGAGGGGACACTGAAGCTTTCTTT. Residues: CAIRKQGGDTEAFF. The V call is TRBV10-3, the J call TRBJ1-1; D possibly corresponds to TRBD1 (6 bases). The CDR3 contains 14 residues. Germline lookup yields CDR1 ENHRY and CDR2 SYGVKD. V lost 6 bases, J lost 3 bases, and 14 bases lay in between.

In this sample, this clonotype turned up a few times. The genes are TRBV9 and TRBJ2-1; TRBD2 aligns across 9 bases. The V segment lost 0 bases and the J segment 0 bases; nucleotides outside the gene matches: 7. Germline V gives CDR1 SGDLS, CDR2 YYNGEE. The CDR3 covers 18 residues. CDR3 in amino acids: CASSVALREGPSYNEQFF. The DNA for the CDR3 is TGTGCCAGCAGCGTAGCTCTGCGGGAGGGCCCCTCCTACAATGAGCAGTTCTTC.

This clonotype was counted a few times. The chain recombines TRBV7-8 with TRBJ2-3, with 7 bases identical to TRBD2. Germline V CDR1 and CDR2: SGHVS, FQNEAQ. Trimming cost V 2 bases and J 0 bases; bases outside gene matches: 2. This CDR3 is built from 15 residues. Here the CDR3 DNA reads TGTGCCAGCAGCTTATGGCGGGGGAGCACAGATACGCAGTATTTT. Its translation: CASSLWRGSTDTQYF. Full variable domain (remainder filled in from reference TRBV7-8 and TRBJ2-3): GAGVSQSPRYKVAKRGQDVALRCDPISGHVSLFWYQQALGQGPEFLTYFQNEAQLDKSGLPSDRFFAERPEGSVSTLKIQRTQQEDSAVYLCASSLWRGSTDTQYFGPGTRLTVL.

The genes are TRBV25-1 and TRBJ1-6; no clear D gene. The CDR3 runs 12 residues. Germline V gene sequence: CDR1 MGHDK, CDR2 SYGVNS. Trimming stripped 8 bases from V and 4 bases from J, with 6 bases between. The DNA of the CDR3 is TGTGCCAGCGGCCCTTATAATTCACCCCTCCACTTT. This encodes CASGPYNSPLHF.

The V gene is TRBV29-1, the J gene TRBJ1-4; D not resolved. Per the germline V gene, CDR1 is SQVTM and CDR2 is ANQGSEA. V was shortened by 4 bases and J by 4 bases, with 10 bases between the two germline ends. The length of the CDR3 is 13 residues. CDR3 coding DNA: TGCAGCGTTGTGGAGGGTTTTAATGAAAAACTGTTTTTT. This sequence encodes CSVVEGFNEKLFF.

The chain combines TRBV6-6 with TRBJ2-5; the D call may be TRBD1 or TRBD2 (6 bases each). The CDR3 is 14 residues long. V was pared by 5 bases and J by 1 base, with 11 bases between. Germline V gene lookup returns CDR1 MNHNY and CDR2 SVGAGI (reference sequence). CDR3: CASSATGAQETQYF. In DNA, the CDR3 is TGTGCCAGCAGTGCAACGGGGGCCCAAGAGACCCAGTACTTC.

The rearrangement links TRBV20-1 to TRBJ2-3, with D perhaps TRBD2 (6 bases). In germline, CDR1 is DFQATT, CDR2 SNEGSKA (reference sequence). CDR3 length equals 16 residues. V was trimmed by 3 bases and J by 2 bases, leaving 18 bases between them. The chain's CDR3 is CSASLRARGSTDTQYF. CDR3 in DNA: TGCAGTGCTAGCCTCCGGGCCCGGGGGTCCACAGATACGCAGTATTTT.